Below, 18 T cell receptor beta chains from the same sample are listed, as sequenced in a study of Tregs in tolerant kidney transplant recipients. Repertoires were generated with immunoSEQ multiplex PCR, while TCRdb's copy carries only in-frame clones and drops some. The sample records 50,000 to 80,000 clones, nearly 98% being singletons. The source was Tregs from blood, collected before the transplant. The receptor set was obtained from a human donor who received a combined kidney and bone marrow transplant.

This rearrangement joins TRBV29-1 to TRBJ2-3, with D possibly matching TRBD2 (5 bases). CDR1 and CDR2 (germline): SQVTM, ANQGSEA. The CDR3 sequence is 13 residues long. V gave up 2 bases and J gave up 4 bases, with 10 bases separating them. The CDR3 loop reads CSVERGSADTQYF. The CDR3 nucleotides are TGCAGCGTTGAACGGGGTTCGGCAGATACGCAGTATTTT.

V and J are TRBV5-4 and TRBJ2-7; 8 bases map to TRBD2. The germline V gene encodes CDR1 SGHNT and CDR2 YYREEE (reference sequence). CDR3 length: 17 amino acids. The trim removed 4 bases at V and 0 bases at J, leaving 12 bases unmatched. The DNA for the CDR3 is TGTGCCAGCAGCCTGCCTAACCGGGGGGGAAGCTCCTACGAGCAGTACTTC. This gives the protein CASSLPNRGGSSYEQYF.

V and J are TRBV5-1 and TRBJ2-1; 10 nucleotides line up with TRBD1. Per germline, CDR1 SGHRS and CDR2 YFSETQ. The length of the CDR3 is 17 residues. The trim removed 0 bases at V and 8 bases at J, leaving 11 bases unmatched. CDR3 protein: CASSLGAPGQGRDEQFF. CDR3 coding DNA: TGCGCCAGCAGCTTGGGGGCTCCGGGACAGGGGCGAGATGAGCAGTTCTTC.

The V gene is TRBV13, the J gene TRBJ1-2; D not resolved. The germline gives CDR1 PRHDT, CDR2 FYEKMQ (reference sequence). This CDR3 has 14 amino acids. V was shortened by 0 bases and J by 2 bases, with 7 bases between the two germline ends. CDR3 protein: CASSLGGLNYGYTF. The CDR3 DNA reads TGTGCCAGCAGCTTAGGCGGACTGAACTATGGCTACACCTTC.

The CDR3 DNA reads TGTGCCAGCAGCTTAGCTGGACAGGGAGCTGAAGGCTACACCTTC. Protein sequence: CASSLAGQGAEGYTF. The gene calls are TRBV7-9 and TRBJ1-2, with 8 bases that match TRBD1. Losses at the gene ends were 0 bases for V and 8 bases for J; bases not matched to a gene: 8. Germline lookup yields CDR1 SEHNR and CDR2 FQNEAQ (reference sequence). The CDR3 runs to 15 residues.

This chain uses TRBV2 with TRBJ2-2; 10 nucleotides match TRBD2. Germline V gene sequence: CDR1 SNHLY, CDR2 FYNNEI. The trim removed 3 bases at V and 6 bases at J, leaving 4 bases unmatched. The CDR3 length is 15 residues. The CDR3 loop reads CASSELAGEAGELFF. CDR3 coding DNA: TGTGCCAGCAGTGAGCTAGCGGGAGAGGCCGGGGAGCTGTTTTTT.

V is TRBV5-6 and J is TRBJ1-1; D is uncertain. Between the trimmed V and J ends, which lost 2 bases and 2 bases, there was a span of 10 bases. CDR1 is SGHDT and CDR2 is YYEEEE in the germline V gene. This CDR3 spans 14 amino acids. CDR3 loop: CASSFLVRNTEAFF. The CDR3, as DNA: TGTGCCAGCAGCTTTTTAGTTAGAAACACTGAAGCTTTCTTT.

The V and J genes are TRBV2 and TRBJ1-2; D gene uncertain. Trimming left V 3 bases short and J 2 bases short, with 13 bases between. Germline V lookup: CDR1 SNHLY, CDR2 FYNNEI. The CDR3 extends over 15 amino acids. This CDR3 is CASSESGQSNYGYTF. CDR3 DNA sequence: TGTGCCAGCAGTGAGTCTGGGCAGTCCAACTATGGCTACACCTTC. Complete variable domain (other parts from reference TRBV2 and TRBJ1-2): EPEVTQTPSHQVTQMGQEVILRCVPISNHLYFYWYRQILGQKVEFLVSFYNNEISEKSEIFDDQFSVERPDGSNFTLKIRSTKLEDSAMYFCASSESGQSNYGYTFGSGTRLTVV.

V gene TRBV2 combines with J gene TRBJ2-2; no reliable D call. Trimming shortened V by 0 bases and J by 6 bases, and 8 bases separated the two germline ends. The CDR3 is 14 amino acids. Looked up from germline, CDR1 is SNHLY and CDR2 is FYNNEI. This CDR3 reads CASSEARYPGELFF. The CDR3 DNA sequence: TGTGCCAGCAGTGAAGCGCGGTACCCCGGGGAGCTGTTTTTT.

This clone has just one count. Germline and junction disagree at one end, which may indicate a read error. The identical CDR3 is also encoded by other nucleotide sequences in the sample. V usage is TRBV6-6 and J usage is TRBJ2-6; possibly TRBD1 for D (5 bases). CDR1 MNHNY and CDR2 SVGAGI come from the germline V gene (reference sequence). There are 15 residues in the CDR3. CDR3 sequence (DNA): TGTGCCAGCATGCCCAGTCTGTCTGGGGCCAACGTCCTAACTTTC. Its protein product is CASMPSLSGANVLTF.

The chain links TRBV6-4 to TRBJ2-1; 8 nucleotides agree with TRBD2. Germline CDR1 reads MRHNA; CDR2 reads SNTAGT. CDR3 length: 16 residues. The V segment lost 4 bases and the J segment 1 base; nucleotides outside the gene matches: 6. Written as DNA, the CDR3 is TGTGCCAGCAGTGTCCTTAGCGGGGCTTCCTACAATGAGCAGTTCTTC. This encodes CASSVLSGASYNEQFF.

The chain has TRBV12-5 and TRBJ1-5; D remains unclear. Trimming shortened V by 0 bases and J by 6 bases, and 12 bases separated the two germline ends. Germline assignment: CDR1 LGHNT and CDR2 FRNRAP. The CDR3 runs 15 residues. The CDR3, as DNA: TGTGCTAGTGGTTTGGTAGGTGGAGGAGGTCAGCCCCAGCATTTT. Encoded protein: CASGLVGGGGQPQHF.

This chain's CDR3 is CSVAKSLNTEAFF. CDR3 in DNA: TGCAGCGTCGCCAAGAGTCTGAACACTGAAGCTTTCTTT. V is TRBV29-1 and J is TRBJ1-1, with D uncertain. CDR1 SQVTM and CDR2 ANQGSEA come from the germline V gene. The CDR3 contains 13 residues. V was cut by 6 bases and J by 0 bases, with 11 bases left in between.

V is TRBV2 and J is TRBJ2-5, with 11 positions matching TRBD2. Germline V gene data show CDR1 as SNHLY and CDR2 as FYNNEI. The trim removed 0 bases at V and 5 bases at J, leaving 11 bases unmatched. The CDR3 consists of 18 residues. This CDR3 is CASSEAWIAGGHGETQYF. In DNA form, the CDR3 reads TGTGCCAGCAGTGAAGCGTGGATAGCGGGGGGGCATGGTGAGACCCAGTACTTC.

The chain employs TRBV5-1 and TRBJ2-3; TRBD1 matches 11 bases. Germline CDR1 is SGHRS and CDR2 is YFSETQ. V lost 4 bases to trimming and J lost 8 bases; unmatched junction nucleotides: 6. The CDR3 contains 14 residues. For the CDR3, the DNA is TGCGCCAGCAGCCTGGGGACAGGGGGTATTACGCAGTATTTT. Protein: CASSLGTGGITQYF.

This rearrangement joins TRBV5-1 to TRBJ2-4; possibly TRBD2 for D (6 bases). V gave up 1 base and J gave up 8 bases, with 19 bases separating them. Germline V gene lookup returns CDR1 SGHRS and CDR2 YFSETQ. The CDR3 extends over 16 amino acids. CDR3 loop: CASSLSLFGGWDIQYF. The CDR3 DNA follows: TGCGCCAGCAGCTTGTCCTTATTCGGGGGTTGGGACATTCAGTACTTC. Full variable domain (outside the CDR3, taken from reference TRBV5-1 and TRBJ2-4): KAGVTQTPRYLIKTRGQQVTLSCSPISGHRSVSWYQQTPGQGLQFLFEYFSETQRNKGNFPGRFSGRQFSNSRSEMNVSTLELGDSALYLCASSLSLFGGWDIQYFGAGTRLSVL.

The chain recombines TRBV28 with TRBJ1-6; weak D call: TRBD1 (6 bases). Deletions cut 6 bases from V and 5 bases from J, with 14 bases between. This CDR3 has 15 amino acids. The germline V gene has CDR1 MDHEN and CDR2 SYDVKM. CDR3 coding DNA: TGTGCCAGCAGGCTGACAGGTTTGAATAATTCACCCCTCCACTTT. Residues: CASRLTGLNNSPLHF. Looking up the rest from reference TRBV28 and TRBJ1-6 gives the full variable domain: DVKVTQSSRYLVKRTGEKVFLECVQDMDHENMFWYRQDPGLGLRLIYFSYDVKMKEKGDIPEGYSVSREKKERFSLILESASTNQTSMYLCASRLTGLNNSPLHFGNGTRLTVT.

J is TRBJ2-3 and V is TRBV5-1, with 8 positions matching TRBD1. Per the germline V gene, CDR1 is SGHRS and CDR2 is YFSETQ. The CDR3 contains 16 residues. V dropped 0 bases and J dropped 4; count of bases not matched to a gene: 7. In DNA form, the CDR3 reads TGCGCCAGCAGCTTGGAATTGACAGGGGCCTCAGATACGCAGTATTTT. Residues: CASSLELTGASDTQYF.